These T cell receptor beta chains were read from a single sample in a study of T cells after yellow fever vaccination. TCRdb re-called the 5' RACE reads with MiXCR, one entry per CDR3 protein. The sample yields hundreds of thousands of distinct CDR3 sequences, over 9% seen once. The source was PBMCs, collected on the day of the yellow fever booster vaccination. These receptors all come from a man aged 25-45 years who received the YFV17D yellow fever vaccine. Each CDR3 is given with its conserved first and last residue. A D gene is named only where the DNA matches it firmly. The size field is filled for only some rows; it gives once, few, many or a size class.

d_gene,j_gene,v_gene,abundance,CDR3nt,CDR3aa
TRBD2,TRBJ2-1,TRBV9,-,TGTGCCAGCAGCGTAGCCGCGGGAGGTCGGTATGACAATGAGCAGTTCTTC,CASSVAAGGRYDNEQFF
-,TRBJ2-3,TRBV7-2,-,TGTGCCAGCAGCATGGAGCTGTCCGCAGATACGCAGTATTTT,CASSMELSADTQYF
TRBD1,TRBJ1-5,TRBV10-2,many,TGCGCCAGCAGAGAAACGGACAGGCCCCTCCAGCATTTT,CASRETDRPLQHF
TRBD1,TRBJ1-1,TRBV20-1,few,TGCAGTGCTCGAGATTTCCGGGACAGGATTACTGAAGCTTTCTTT,CSARDFRDRITEAFF
-,TRBJ1-1,TRBV20-1,many,TGCAGTGCGAGGGACGTCATGAACACTGAAGCTTTCTTT,CSARDVMNTEAFF
-,TRBJ2-7,TRBV27,-,TGTGCCAGCAGTTTATCGATGGTAGTAGCCCACGAGCAGTACTTC,CASSLSMVVAHEQYF
-,TRBJ2-6,TRBV20-1,-,TGCAGTGCTTACACGGCTGGGGCCAACGTCCTGACCTTC,CSAYTAGANVLTF
TRBD1,TRBJ2-3,TRBV2,-,TGTGCCAGCAGGACCTCCGGGACAGGGTCAGATACGCAGTATTTT,CASRTSGTGSDTQYF
TRBD2,TRBJ2-3,TRBV11-2,few,TGTGCCAGCAGCTTAGAGGCTAGCGGGAGGGCAAGAGGTACGCAGTATTTT,CASSLEASGRARGTQYF
TRBD1,TRBJ2-3,TRBV10-3,few,TGTGCCATCAGTCGTGGGACAGGGTTAGCAGATACGCAGTATTTT,CAISRGTGLADTQYF
-,TRBJ1-3,TRBV4-2,-,TGTGCCAGCAGACTCGACCTCGGAGGAAACACCATATATTTT,CASRLDLGGNTIYF
TRBD1,TRBJ1-1,TRBV3-1,-,TGTGCCAGCAGCCAAGAGGGACCGAGACAGGGTCGGGCTTTCTTT,CASSQEGPRQGRAFF
-,TRBJ2-3,TRBV4-3,-,TGCGCCAGCAGCCAAGAATGGCTACACCGAAGGGGGGATACGCAGTATTTT,CASSQEWLHRRGDTQYF
-,TRBJ2-1,TRBV29-1,few,TGCAGCGGGGCAGGATACAATGAGCAGTTCTTC,CSGAGYNEQFF
-,TRBJ2-1,TRBV24-1,-,TGTGCCCTTCCGAACACCGATGGCTACCACTCAAATGAGCAGTTCTTC,CALPNTDGYHSNEQFF
-,TRBJ1-1,TRBV29-1,-,TGCAGCGTTCTCAAGAACACTGAAGCTTTCTTT,CSVLKNTEAFF
TRBD2,TRBJ2-5,TRBV2,-,TGTGCCAGCAGTGAGGGTGCGGGAGGTCGGGAGACCCAGTACTTC,CASSEGAGGRETQYF
-,TRBJ2-7,TRBV14,few,TGTGCCCGTGCGGGGACAGCCTACGAGCAGTACTTC,CARAGTAYEQYF
-,TRBJ1-2,TRBV25-1,-,TGTGCCAGCAGTCAGCAGGTTGGGGCGGGCTACACCTTC,CASSQQVGAGYTF
TRBD2,TRBJ2-1,TRBV18,-,TGTGCCAGCTCACTATCTCCGGGACTAGGGCCTAATGAGCAGTTCTTC,CASSLSPGLGPNEQFF
-,TRBJ1-6,TRBV9,-,TGTGCCAGCAGCGCGACAGACATTTATAATTCGTCACCCCTCCACTTT,CASSATDIYNSSPLHF
TRBD1,TRBJ1-2,TRBV4-2,many,TGTGCCAGCAGCCAAGATTACGTTGGGCAGGGGGGTTATGGCTACACCTTC,CASSQDYVGQGGYGYTF
-,TRBJ2-3,TRBV6-5,few,TGTGCCAGCAGTTTTGGCGGGCGGCCCACAGATACGCAGTATTTT,CASSFGGRPTDTQYF
TRBD2,TRBJ2-5,TRBV5-4,few,TGTGCCAGCAGCGGTGCCCCCACTAGCGGGGGGTACCAAGAGACCCAGTACTTC,CASSGAPTSGGYQETQYF
TRBD2,TRBJ2-1,TRBV29-1,few,TGCAGCGTTGTAAGGCTAGCGGCCCCCTACAATGAGCAGTTCTTC,CSVVRLAAPYNEQFF
TRBD2,TRBJ2-3,TRBV6-2/TRBV6-3,few,TGTGCCAGCAGTTACCCGACCCACGGCGGGAGGGCCGATACGCAGTATTTT,CASSYPTHGGRADTQYF
-,TRBJ2-5,TRBV7-9,-,TGTGCCAGCAGCCACCGACGGAACTATGACCAAGAGACCCAGTACTTC,CASSHRRNYDQETQYF
TRBD1,TRBJ2-5,TRBV12-3/TRBV12-4,-,TGTGCCAGCAGATACTTCCAGGGGGCAGGAGGAGAGACCCAGTACTTC,CASRYFQGAGGETQYF
-,TRBJ2-1,TRBV20-1,few,TGCAGTGCTAGTTCCTACCGACTCTCCTACAATGAGCAGTTCTTC,CSASSYRLSYNEQFF
-,TRBJ2-2,TRBV12-3/TRBV12-4,-,TGTGCCAGCAGTTTCCCCTCGGGGATATTTGGCGGGGAAACGACCGGGGAGCTGTTTTTT,CASSFPSGIFGGETTGELFF
-,TRBJ1-5,TRBV19,-,TGTGCCAGTGGTGACACGCGGGATCAGCCCCAGCATTTT,CASGDTRDQPQHF
TRBD1,TRBJ1-2,TRBV5-1,many,TGCGCCAGCAGTCTGCCGGGACAGAGCTATGGCTACACCTTC,CASSLPGQSYGYTF
-,TRBJ2-5,TRBV20-1,-,TGCAGTGCTAGAGATTACCCGACCCAGTACTTC,CSARDYPTQYF
TRBD1,TRBJ1-5,TRBV18,many,TGTGCCAGCTCACCGGGACAGTCTAGACCTAGCAATCAGCCCCAGCATTTT,CASSPGQSRPSNQPQHF
-,TRBJ2-3,TRBV5-6,-,TGTGCCAGCAGCACGGAACCTACTAGCACAGATACGCAGTATTTT,CASSTEPTSTDTQYF
-,TRBJ2-1,TRBV3-1,-,TGTGCCAGCAGCCGAAGCTGGGGTGAGCAGTTCTTC,CASSRSWGEQFF
-,TRBJ2-2,TRBV7-9,-,TGTGCCAGCAGCCCCTCAGCGGAGAACACCGGGGAGCTGTTTTTT,CASSPSAENTGELFF
TRBD2,TRBJ2-1,TRBV5-1,few,TGCGCCAGCCGAGGGGTAGCGGGAGACAATGAGCAGTTCTTC,CASRGVAGDNEQFF
-,TRBJ2-2,TRBV5-1,many,TGCGCCAGCAGTAGAGCAGGGGCGACCGGGGAGCTGTTTTTT,CASSRAGATGELFF
-,TRBJ1-2,TRBV5-1,-,TGCGCCAGCAGCTTGGAGGCATTCGAGGGGTATGGCTACACCTTC,CASSLEAFEGYGYTF
-,TRBJ2-2,TRBV18,-,TGTGCCAGCTCACCACTCCCAGTGAACACCGGGGAGCTGTTTTTT,CASSPLPVNTGELFF
-,TRBJ2-7,TRBV15,-,TGTGCCACCAGCTTAGGGGCTAGCATTGATTACGAGCAGTACTTC,CATSLGASIDYEQYF
-,TRBJ1-6,TRBV10-3,few,TGTGCCATCGCGGGGGGAGATAATTCACCCCTCCACTTT,CAIAGGDNSPLHF
-,TRBJ2-2,TRBV20-1,-,TGCAGTGCTAGCCCCCAGAACACCGGGGAGCTGTTTTTT,CSASPQNTGELFF
TRBD2,TRBJ2-2,TRBV7-9,many,TGTGCCAGCAGCTTAGGACTAGCGGGACCCACCGGGGAGCTGTTTTTT,CASSLGLAGPTGELFF